This T cell receptor beta chain derives from a study of blood T cell repertoires in COVID-19. Background on the study: COVID-19 samples collected from the United States, Italy and Spain covered acute and convalescent phases.

During active infection, Seattle patients enrolled and were then monitored through disease. Germline lookup yields CDR1 MDHEN and CDR2 SYDVKM. V was pared by 5 bases and J by 4 bases, with 14 bases between. The CDR3 loop spans 14 amino acids. In the authors' methods: Researchers report that nucleated cell counts were estimated from reference gene primer amplification. The data were produced by immunoSEQ multiplex PCR, yet TCRdb's version contains in-frame clones alone and is incomplete. V, J and clone size were drawn from that table, and D and trimming were deduced from the DNA. The table includes 150,000 to 200,000 clones, around nine tenths detected once.

Sequencing was carried out using peripheral blood. The receptor comes from a woman in her 70s with COVID-19, enrolled during active disease. J is TRBJ1-2 and V is TRBV28; tentative D call: TRBD1 (5 bases). The CDR3 region has the DNA TGTGCCAGCAGTAGCAGGGTCATATTCTATGGCTACACCTTC. Protein sequence: CASSSRVIFYGYTF.